The 18 T cell receptor beta chains listed next were all sequenced from one sample in a study of T-cell memory formation after mild COVID-19. MiXCR was run by TCRdb on the 5' RACE reads, yielding one entry per CDR3 protein. The sample holds about 400,000 distinct CDR3 sequences; less than 25% are singletons and the top ten take around 9.5%. Sample: PBMCs or a T cell subset sorted from them (not recorded which). The source is an adult woman who had mild COVID-19 (a few samples of this study predate the infection). Cell type and time point are not known.

V gene TRBV3-1 combines with J gene TRBJ1-2; no firm D call. The V end was cut by 0 bases, the J end by 8 bases, with 13 bases between. Looked up from germline, CDR1 is LGHDT and CDR2 is YNNKEL (reference sequence). The CDR3 is 14 residues long. The CDR3 nucleotides read TGTGCCAGCAGCCAAGATACTGCTTATGGAGGCTACACCTTC. Protein: CASSQDTAYGGYTF.

The chain couples TRBV7-9 to TRBJ2-3, with 9 bases lining up with TRBD1. The germline V gene encodes CDR1 SEHNR and CDR2 FQNEAQ (reference sequence). The CDR3 has 15 residues. The J segment lost 3 bases and the V segment lost 4 bases, leaving 5 bases of the junction unmatched. The CDR3 coding sequence is TGTGCCAGCAGCTCAGGACAGGGGCAGACAGATACGCAGTATTTT. It translates to CASSSGQGQTDTQYF.

J is TRBJ2-7 and V is TRBV24-1, with 8 bases identical to TRBD1. The germline V gene has CDR1 KGHDR and CDR2 SFDVKD. V was clipped by 3 bases and J by 6 bases; unmatched bases: 6. The CDR3 totals 14 residues. The CDR3 here is CATSDGQGASEQYF. CDR3 sequence (DNA): TGTGCCACCAGTGATGGGCAGGGGGCATCCGAGCAGTACTTC.

The rearrangement uses TRBV6-5 and TRBJ2-1, with D maybe TRBD2 (5 bases). Looked up from germline, CDR1 is MNHEY and CDR2 is SVGAGI. Trimming cost V 2 bases and J 4 bases, with 21 bases left between them. The CDR3 consists of 18 residues. The chain's CDR3 is CASSYGLSANLPYNEQFF. In nucleotides, the CDR3 is TGTGCCAGCAGTTACGGCCTTAGCGCGAACCTTCCATACAATGAGCAGTTCTTC.

The CDR3 bases are TGTGCCACCAGCAGAGAAGGACACTACGAGCAGTACTTC. Amino acid sequence: CATSREGHYEQYF. This chain uses TRBV15 with TRBJ2-7, with a weak D call TRBD1 (5 bases). CDR1 and CDR2 from the germline V gene are LNHNV and YYDKDF (reference sequence). Trimming shortened V by 0 bases and J by 3 bases, and 6 bases separated the two germline ends. The CDR3 length is 13 residues.

V usage is TRBV7-9 and J usage is TRBJ2-1, with D possibly matching TRBD2 (6 bases). The CDR3 loop spans 14 amino acids. Trimming cost V 8 bases and J 5 bases, with 16 bases left between them. Germline loops: CDR1 SEHNR, CDR2 FQNEAQ (reference sequence). The CDR3 bases are TGTGCCAGCTCCTGGGCTAGCGACAACAATGAGCAGTTCTTC. This encodes CASSWASDNNEQFF. The full variable domain, completed using reference TRBV7-9 and TRBJ2-1, is DTGVSQNPRHKITKRGQNVTFRCDPISEHNRLYWYRQTLGQGPEFLTYFQNEAQLEKSRLLSDRFSAERPKGSFSTLEIQRTEQGDSAMYLCASSWASDNNEQFFGPGTRLTVL.

CDR3 residues: CASSREDGPEQFF. In nucleotides, the CDR3 is TGTGCCAGTAGTAGGGAGGACGGCCCCGAGCAGTTCTTC. The V and J genes are TRBV19 and TRBJ2-1, with D tentatively TRBD2 (6 bases). The V gene's germline CDR1 is LNHDA and CDR2 SQIVND (reference sequence). CDR3 length: 13 residues. The V end was cut by 4 bases, the J end by 10 bases, with 14 bases between.

Only a few counts were recorded for this clonotype. The chain recombines TRBV10-3 with TRBJ1-4, with 9 bases identical to TRBD1. V shed 6 bases and J 7 bases; nucleotides not matched to a gene: 6. The CDR3 covers 14 residues. The germline gives CDR1 ENHRY, CDR2 SYGVKD. The CDR3 reads CAISGQGKFEKLFF. CDR3 DNA sequence: TGTGCCATCAGCGGACAGGGGAAGTTTGAAAAACTGTTTTTT.

The genes are TRBV5-5 and TRBJ2-3; D is unclear. The germline V and J ends were trimmed by 2 bases and 6 bases, with 16 bases remaining between them. The CDR3 extends over 15 amino acids. CDR1 SGHKS and CDR2 YYEKEE come from the germline V gene (reference sequence). CDR3 coding DNA: TGTGCCAGCAGCTTATTTGCACTCGGAAGTGATACGCAGTATTTT. It yields the protein CASSLFALGSDTQYF.

This clonotype appeared a few times. The genes are TRBV29-1 and TRBJ1-2, with D perhaps TRBD1 (5 bases). This CDR3 comprises 11 residues. V dropped 7 bases and J dropped 6 bases, with 12 bases sitting between them. Germline-derived CDR1 and CDR2 are SQVTM and ANQGSEA. CDR3 residues: CSARWGHGYTF. CDR3 nucleotides: TGCAGCGCCCGATGGGGACATGGCTACACCTTC.

In this sample, this clonotype turned up a few times. The chain employs TRBV19 and TRBJ2-2, with D hard to call. V was cut by 3 bases and J by 4 bases, with 12 bases left in between. The CDR3 length is 15 residues. Germline loops: CDR1 LNHDA, CDR2 SQIVND (reference sequence). For the CDR3, the DNA is TGTGCCAGTAGTATTTCCGGATCTCTCACCGGGGAGCTGTTTTTT. Its protein is CASSISGSLTGELFF.

This clonotype was recorded at least ten times. The J gene is TRBJ2-3, the V gene TRBV12-3 or TRBV12-4; D is unresolved. Deletions cut 6 bases from V and 1 base from J, with 11 bases between. This CDR3 is built from 14 residues. The DNA of the CDR3 is TGTGCCAGCAGCACTCTGTGGGGCACAGATACGCAGTATTTT. Protein: CASSTLWGTDTQYF.

In its sample, this clonotype was seen a few times. The chain is built from TRBV6-4 and TRBJ2-1, with D possibly matching TRBD2 (5 bases). The germline V gene has CDR1 MRHNA and CDR2 SNTAGT. The CDR3 has 15 residues. V was trimmed by 4 bases and J by 10 bases, leaving 20 bases between them. The CDR3 nucleotides are TGTGCCAGCAGTGTTGGTAGGGAGAGCGGTCGAGAGCAGTTCTTC. This gives the protein CASSVGRESGREQFF.

The chain joins TRBV5-1 to TRBJ2-5; D might be TRBD1 (6 bases). V lost 5 bases, J lost 0 bases, and 14 bases lay in between. The CDR3 contains 15 residues. Germline CDR1 SGHRS, CDR2 YFSETQ. The chain's CDR3 is CASSLLTGNQETQYF. CDR3 DNA sequence: TGCGCCAGCAGTTTGCTTACAGGGAACCAAGAGACCCAGTACTTC.

V and J are TRBV5-5 and TRBJ1-1; D is possibly TRBD1 (6 bases). Deletions cut 2 bases from V and 3 bases from J, with 14 bases between. Germline CDR1 and CDR2: SGHKS and YYEKEE (reference sequence). The CDR3 is 15 amino acids. The CDR3 DNA is TGTGCCAGCAGCTTTGAACAGGGATCGTACACTGAAGCTTTCTTT. Its protein product is CASSFEQGSYTEAFF.

The rearrangement joins TRBV7-2 to TRBJ2-7; D remains ambiguous. The V gene lost 2 bases and the J gene lost 2 bases, with 7 bases spanning the gap. The CDR3 is made up of 13 amino acids. CDR1 SGHTA and CDR2 FQGNSA come from the germline V gene. This CDR3 reads CASSLWLTYEQYF. The DNA for the CDR3 is TGTGCCAGCAGCTTATGGCTGACCTACGAGCAGTACTTC.

This clonotype turned up a few times. The chain recombines TRBV29-1 with TRBJ2-1, with D maybe TRBD2 (6 bases). The germline V gene encodes CDR1 SQVTM and CDR2 ANQGSEA. This CDR3 has 12 amino acids. The V gene lost 7 bases and the J gene lost 9 bases, with 16 bases spanning the gap. The CDR3 protein is CSGRDSVGEQFF. The CDR3 coding sequence is TGCAGCGGCCGGGACTCTGTTGGTGAGCAGTTCTTC.

This clonotype was observed a few times. V usage is TRBV7-2 and J usage is TRBJ2-5; TRBD2 might be the D (6 bases). Per the germline V gene, CDR1 is SGHTA and CDR2 is FQGNSA. The CDR3 has 14 amino acids. V lost 4 bases, J lost 5 bases, and 14 bases lay in between. The CDR3 sequence: CASSSGTRWETQYF. Written as DNA, the CDR3 is TGTGCCAGCAGCTCCGGGACTCGATGGGAGACCCAGTACTTC.